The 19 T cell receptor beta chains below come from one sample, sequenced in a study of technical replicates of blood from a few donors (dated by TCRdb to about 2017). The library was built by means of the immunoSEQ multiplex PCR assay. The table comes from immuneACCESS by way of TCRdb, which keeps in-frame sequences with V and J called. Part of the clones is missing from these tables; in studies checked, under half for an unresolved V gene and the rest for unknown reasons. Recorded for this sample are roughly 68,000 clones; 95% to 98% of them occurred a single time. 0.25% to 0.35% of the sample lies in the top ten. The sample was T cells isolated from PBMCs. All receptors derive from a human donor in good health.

As DNA, the CDR3 is TGTGCCAGTAGTATACGTACTAGCGGGACCTACAATGAGCAGTTCTTC. Its translation: CASSIRTSGTYNEQFF. The rearrangement joins TRBV19 to TRBJ2-1; 10 bases map to TRBD2. From germline, CDR1 is LNHDA and CDR2 SQIVND (reference sequence). The CDR3 totals 16 residues. J lost 2 bases, V lost 2 bases, and 3 bases had no gene match.

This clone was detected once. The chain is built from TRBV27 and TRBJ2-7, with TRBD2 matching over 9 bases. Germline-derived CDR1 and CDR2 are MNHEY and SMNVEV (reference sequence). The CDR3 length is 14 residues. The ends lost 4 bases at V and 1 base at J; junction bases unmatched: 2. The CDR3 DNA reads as TGTGCCAGCAGTTCAAGCGGGAGGTCCTACGAGCAGTACTTC. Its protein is CASSSSGRSYEQYF.

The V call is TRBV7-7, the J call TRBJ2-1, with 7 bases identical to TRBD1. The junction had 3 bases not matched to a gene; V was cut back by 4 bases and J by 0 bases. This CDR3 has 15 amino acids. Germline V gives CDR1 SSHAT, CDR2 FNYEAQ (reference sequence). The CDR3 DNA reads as TGTGCCAGCAGCTCCGGGACAGACTCCTACAATGAGCAGTTCTTC. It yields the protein CASSSGTDSYNEQFF.

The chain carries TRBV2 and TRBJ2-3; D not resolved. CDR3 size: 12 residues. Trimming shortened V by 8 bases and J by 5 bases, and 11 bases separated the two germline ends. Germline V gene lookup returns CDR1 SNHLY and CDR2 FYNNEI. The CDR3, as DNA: TGTGCCAGCGTTGAACTCGGAGATACGCAGTATTTT. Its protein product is CASVELGDTQYF.

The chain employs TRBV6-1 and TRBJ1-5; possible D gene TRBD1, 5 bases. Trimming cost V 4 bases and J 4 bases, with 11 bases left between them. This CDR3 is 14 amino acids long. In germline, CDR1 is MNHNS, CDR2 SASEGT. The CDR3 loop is CASSVAGVNQPQHF. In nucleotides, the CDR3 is TGTGCCAGCAGTGTCGCGGGGGTAAATCAGCCCCAGCATTTT.

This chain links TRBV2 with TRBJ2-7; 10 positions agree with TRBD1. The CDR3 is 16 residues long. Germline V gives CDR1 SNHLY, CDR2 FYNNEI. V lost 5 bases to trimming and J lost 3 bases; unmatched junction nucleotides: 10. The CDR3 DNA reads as TGTGCCAGCAGTCTTTCCGGGACAGGGGTGATCTACGAGCAGTACTTC. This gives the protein CASSLSGTGVIYEQYF.

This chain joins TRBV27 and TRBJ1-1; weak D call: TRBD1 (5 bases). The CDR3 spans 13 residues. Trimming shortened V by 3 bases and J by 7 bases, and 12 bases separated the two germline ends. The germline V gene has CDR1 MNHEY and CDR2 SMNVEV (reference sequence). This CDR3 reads CASSFSQGSEAFF. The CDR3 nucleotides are TGTGCCAGCAGTTTTTCCCAGGGAAGTGAAGCTTTCTTT.

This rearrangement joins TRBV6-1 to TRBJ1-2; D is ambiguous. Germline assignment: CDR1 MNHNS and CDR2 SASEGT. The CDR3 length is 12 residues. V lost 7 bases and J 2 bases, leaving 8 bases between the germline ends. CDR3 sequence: CASTGGNYGYTF. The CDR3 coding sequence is TGTGCCAGCACCGGCGGGAACTATGGCTACACCTTC.

The CDR3 is CASHDAGHEKLFF. DNA for the CDR3: TGTGCCAGCCACGATGCCGGTCATGAAAAACTGTTTTTT. The chain employs TRBV10-3 and TRBJ1-4, with unresolved D. This CDR3 region has 13 residues. Germline V CDR1 and CDR2: ENHRY, SYGVKD. V lost 10 bases and J 6 bases, leaving 15 bases between the germline ends.

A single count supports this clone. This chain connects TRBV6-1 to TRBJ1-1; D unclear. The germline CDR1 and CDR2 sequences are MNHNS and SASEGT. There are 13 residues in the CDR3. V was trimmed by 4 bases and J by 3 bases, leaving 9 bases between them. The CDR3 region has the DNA TGTGCCAGCAGTGGAGGGCGAGACACTGAAGCTTTCTTT. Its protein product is CASSGGRDTEAFF.

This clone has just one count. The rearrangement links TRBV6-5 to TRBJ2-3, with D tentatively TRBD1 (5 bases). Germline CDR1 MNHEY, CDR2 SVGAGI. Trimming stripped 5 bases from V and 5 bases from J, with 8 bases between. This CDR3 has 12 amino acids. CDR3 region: CASSMTEDTQYF. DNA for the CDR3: TGTGCCAGCAGTATGACAGAAGATACGCAGTATTTT.

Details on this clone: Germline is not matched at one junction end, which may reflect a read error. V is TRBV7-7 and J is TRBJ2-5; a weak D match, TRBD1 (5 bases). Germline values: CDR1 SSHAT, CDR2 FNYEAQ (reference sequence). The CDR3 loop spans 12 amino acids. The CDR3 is CASIGDSETQYF. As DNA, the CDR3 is TGTGCTAGCATAGGAGACAGTGAGACCCAGTACTTC.

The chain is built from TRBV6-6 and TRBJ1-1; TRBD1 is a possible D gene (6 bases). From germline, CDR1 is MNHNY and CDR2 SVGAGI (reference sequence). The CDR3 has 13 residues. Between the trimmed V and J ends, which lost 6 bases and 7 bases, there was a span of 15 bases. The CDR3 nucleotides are TGTGCCAGCAGCTTTAACAGGGCGCTTGAAGCTTTCTTT. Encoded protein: CASSFNRALEAFF.

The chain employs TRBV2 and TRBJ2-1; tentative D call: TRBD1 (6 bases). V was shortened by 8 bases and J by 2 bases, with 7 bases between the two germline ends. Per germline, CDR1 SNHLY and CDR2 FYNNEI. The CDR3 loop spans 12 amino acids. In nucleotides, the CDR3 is TGTGCCAGCGGACAGCCCTACAATGAGCAGTTCTTC. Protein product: CASGQPYNEQFF.

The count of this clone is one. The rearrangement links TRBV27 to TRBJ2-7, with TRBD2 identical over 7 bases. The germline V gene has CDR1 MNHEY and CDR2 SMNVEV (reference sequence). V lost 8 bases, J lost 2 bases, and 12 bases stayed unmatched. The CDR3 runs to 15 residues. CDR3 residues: CASWDPAGDTYEQYF. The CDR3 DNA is TGTGCCAGCTGGGATCCGGCGGGGGATACCTACGAGCAGTACTTC.

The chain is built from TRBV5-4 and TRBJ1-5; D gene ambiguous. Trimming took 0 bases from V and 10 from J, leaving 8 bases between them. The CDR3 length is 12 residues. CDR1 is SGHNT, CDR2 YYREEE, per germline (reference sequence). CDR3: CASSLEGGPQHF. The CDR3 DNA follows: TGTGCCAGCAGCTTGGAGGGAGGACCCCAGCATTTT.

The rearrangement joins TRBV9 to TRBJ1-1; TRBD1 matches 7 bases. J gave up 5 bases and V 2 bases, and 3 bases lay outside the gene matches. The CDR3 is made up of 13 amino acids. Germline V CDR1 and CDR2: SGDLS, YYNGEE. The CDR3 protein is CASSVRGWTEAFF. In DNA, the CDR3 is TGTGCCAGCAGCGTCAGGGGGTGGACTGAAGCTTTCTTT.

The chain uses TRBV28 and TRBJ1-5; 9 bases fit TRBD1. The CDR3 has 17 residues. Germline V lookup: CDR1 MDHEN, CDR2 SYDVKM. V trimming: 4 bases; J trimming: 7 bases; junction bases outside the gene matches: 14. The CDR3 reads CASSYGYRGRIWQPQHF. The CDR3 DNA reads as TGTGCCAGCAGTTACGGCTACAGGGGGCGGATTTGGCAGCCCCAGCATTTT.

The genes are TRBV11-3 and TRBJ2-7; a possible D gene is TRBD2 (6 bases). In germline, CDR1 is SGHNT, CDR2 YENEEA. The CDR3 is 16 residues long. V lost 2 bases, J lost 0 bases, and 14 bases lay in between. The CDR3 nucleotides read TGTGCCAGCAGCTTACCTGAGGGACTCATCTCCTACGAGCAGTACTTC. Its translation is CASSLPEGLISYEQYF. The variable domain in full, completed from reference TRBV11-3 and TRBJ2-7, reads EAGVVQSPRYKIIEKKQPVAFWCNPISGHNTLYWYLQNLGQGPELLIRYENEEAVDDSQLPKDRFSAERLKGVDSTLKIQPAELGDSAVYLCASSLPEGLISYEQYFGPGTRLTVT.